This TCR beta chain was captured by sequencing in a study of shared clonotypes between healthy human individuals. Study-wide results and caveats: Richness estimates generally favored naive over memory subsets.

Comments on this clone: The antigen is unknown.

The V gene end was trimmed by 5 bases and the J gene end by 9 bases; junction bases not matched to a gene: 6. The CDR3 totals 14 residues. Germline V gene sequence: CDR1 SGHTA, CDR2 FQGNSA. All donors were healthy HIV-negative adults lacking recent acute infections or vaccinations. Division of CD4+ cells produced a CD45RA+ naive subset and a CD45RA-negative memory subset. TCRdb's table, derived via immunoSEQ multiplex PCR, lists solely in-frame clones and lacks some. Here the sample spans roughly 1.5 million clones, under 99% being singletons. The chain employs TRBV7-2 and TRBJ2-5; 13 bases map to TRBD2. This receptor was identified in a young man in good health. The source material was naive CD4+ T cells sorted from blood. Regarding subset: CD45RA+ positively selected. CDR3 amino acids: CASSPLAGGQAQYF. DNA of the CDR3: TGTGCCAGCAGCCCACTAGCGGGAGGGCAGGCCCAGTACTTC.